These 20 T cell receptor beta chains originate from one sample sequenced in a study of cytomegalovirus exposure and HLA in healthy donors. The PCR had 60 Vbeta and 13 Jbeta primers. Sequencing was performed with immunoSEQ multiplex PCR; in TCRdb, only in-frame clones are kept and a portion is missing. In the table there are around 160,000 clones, about three quarters of which are singletons. The sequencing input was PBMCs. These receptors were taken from a man aged 50 to 60 in good health and CMV-seropositive.

The chain has TRBV5-1 and TRBJ2-7; maybe TRBD1 (6 bases). The CDR3 extends over 13 amino acids. Trimming removed 4 bases from V and 4 bases from J, with 12 bases in between. Germline-derived CDR1 and CDR2 are SGHRS and YFSETQ. CDR3: CASSGGRGYEQYF. DNA of the CDR3: TGCGCCAGCAGCGGTGGAAGGGGGTACGAGCAGTACTTC.

Here the CDR3 reads CASSRQPTNSGANVLTF. The CDR3 nucleotides are TGTGCCAGCTCACGACAGCCCACTAACTCTGGGGCCAACGTCCTGACTTTC. The chain has TRBV18 and TRBJ2-6; a weak D match, TRBD1 (5 bases). The CDR3 consists of 17 residues. Germline-derived CDR1 and CDR2 are KGHSH and LQKENI. Between the trimmed V and J ends, which lost 4 bases and 0 bases, there was a span of 13 bases. The full variable domain, completed using reference TRBV18 and TRBJ2-6, is NAGVMQNPRHLVRRRGQEARLRCSPMKGHSHVYWYRQLPEEGLKFMVYLQKENIIDESGMPKERFSAEFPKEGPSILRIQQVVRGDSAAYFCASSRQPTNSGANVLTFGAGSRLTVL.

This clone is termed medium-sized. The chain carries TRBV29-1 and TRBJ2-5; tentative D call: TRBD1 (6 bases). This CDR3 comprises 11 residues. The germline CDR1 and CDR2 sequences are SQVTM and ANQGSEA. The V end lost 5 bases, the J end lost 5 bases, and 9 bases lay between the germline ends. CDR3: CSVQRGETQYF. The DNA for the CDR3 is TGCAGCGTTCAGAGGGGGGAGACCCAGTACTTC.

The rearrangement uses TRBV2 and TRBJ1-4, with a possible D match to TRBD1 (5 bases). V gave up 8 bases and J gave up 10 bases, with 14 bases separating them. CDR3 length: 12 amino acids. Germline V gives CDR1 SNHLY, CDR2 FYNNEI. CDR3 bases: TGTGCCAGCTGGATCGGGGGAGGAAAACTGTTTTTT. This translates into CASWIGGGKLFF.

The CDR3 sequence: CASSFLDTQYF. CDR3 nucleotide sequence: TGTGCCAGCAGCTTCCTAGATACGCAGTATTTT. The chain recombines TRBV5-4 with TRBJ2-3; D is undetermined. This CDR3 spans 11 amino acids. Germline V gene lookup returns CDR1 SGHNT and CDR2 YYREEE (reference sequence). V lost 2 bases to trimming and J lost 5 bases, with 3 bases between them.

The CDR3 region is CASRPLEDEQFF. Written as DNA, the CDR3 is TGCGCCAGCAGGCCATTAGAGGATGAGCAGTTCTTC. The chain combines TRBV5-1 with TRBJ2-1; D is unresolved. Deletions cut 5 bases from V and 8 bases from J, with 11 bases between. Germline V gene data show CDR1 as SGHRS and CDR2 as YFSETQ. The length of the CDR3 is 12 residues.

The chain has TRBV6-1 and TRBJ1-4; possible D gene TRBD1, 5 bases. The CDR3 has 16 residues. V lost 2 bases to trimming and J lost 6 bases, with 16 bases between them. Germline CDR1 is MNHNS and CDR2 is SASEGT. CDR3 sequence reads: CASSETAGDSDEKLFF. For the CDR3, the DNA is TGTGCCAGCAGTGAAACCGCAGGAGACAGCGATGAAAAACTGTTTTTT.

This clone was observed a few times. This chain links TRBV5-8 with TRBJ2-1; no firm D call. The CDR3 length is 15 residues. Looked up from germline, CDR1 is SGHTS and CDR2 is YDEGEE. Trimming took 4 bases from V and 0 from J, leaving 11 bases between them. The CDR3 spells CASSPRLISYNEQFF. CDR3 coding DNA: TGTGCCAGCAGCCCTCGACTGATCTCCTACAATGAGCAGTTCTTC.

The genes are TRBV10-3 and TRBJ1-1; the D is unclear. The CDR3 is made up of 14 amino acids. Per the germline V gene, CDR1 is ENHRY and CDR2 is SYGVKD. Trimming pared 0 bases from V and 11 bases from J, leaving 16 bases between. CDR3 loop: CAISESKQYNVAFF. The CDR3 bases are TGTGCCATCAGTGAGTCGAAACAGTACAACGTGGCTTTCTTT.

The rearrangement links TRBV4-2 to TRBJ1-6; D remains ambiguous. V lost 4 bases and J 9 bases, leaving 16 bases between the germline ends. This CDR3 comprises 15 residues. Per germline, CDR1 LGHNA and CDR2 YNFKEQ. The CDR3 region has the DNA TGTGCCAGCAGCCCGCCGGGTATGTCGGGTTCACCCCTCCACTTT. The encoded protein is CASSPPGMSGSPLHF.

Remarks on this clone: The junction and the germline gene differ at one end; a read error may be behind it. The chain recombines TRBV7-9 with TRBJ1-1; D possibly corresponds to TRBD1 (5 bases). There are 14 residues in the CDR3. Germline values: CDR1 SEHNR, CDR2 FQNEAQ (reference sequence). The CDR3, as DNA: TGTTCCAGCAGCTCCTCGGGGGGGAAGGCTGAAGCTTTCTTT. It yields the protein CSSSSSGGKAEAFF.

This clone has only one observation. The J gene is TRBJ1-1, the V gene TRBV5-6; D call uncertain. V lost 4 bases and J 1 base, leaving 14 bases between the germline ends. This CDR3 has 15 amino acids. Germline V lookup: CDR1 SGHDT, CDR2 YYEEEE. This CDR3 is CASSPRPVANTEAFF. The CDR3 nucleotides are TGTGCCAGCAGCCCGCGACCCGTAGCGAACACTGAAGCTTTCTTT.

This chain joins TRBV18 and TRBJ2-7; 10 bases line up with TRBD1. CDR1 is KGHSH, CDR2 LQKENI, per germline. V lost 3 bases, J lost 9 bases, and 14 bases stayed unmatched. This CDR3 has 16 amino acids. CDR3 sequence: CASSPRGTGASPLQYF. In DNA, the CDR3 is TGTGCCAGCTCACCTCGCGGGACAGGGGCCTCCCCACTGCAGTACTTC.

The J gene is TRBJ1-2, the V gene TRBV7-8; TRBD1 agrees at 8 bases. The CDR3 runs 16 residues. With 2 bases clipped from V and 4 bases from J, the junction kept 9 bases outside the gene matches. The germline V gene has CDR1 SGHVS and CDR2 FQNEAQ. CDR3 DNA sequence: TGTGCCAGCAGCTTAAAAGTGCCAGGGGGCGCCTATGGCTACACCTTC. Protein: CASSLKVPGGAYGYTF. The full variable domain, its missing parts supplied by reference TRBV7-8 and TRBJ1-2, is GAGVSQSPRYKVAKRGQDVALRCDPISGHVSLFWYQQALGQGPEFLTYFQNEAQLDKSGLPSDRFFAERPEGSVSTLKIQRTQQEDSAVYLCASSLKVPGGAYGYTFGSGTRLTVV.

V and J are TRBV7-2 and TRBJ1-1; 7 nucleotides agree with TRBD1. V dropped 3 bases and J dropped 1; count of bases not matched to a gene: 5. CDR1 is SGHTA, CDR2 FQGNSA, per germline. The CDR3 extends over 15 amino acids. CDR3 sequence (DNA): TGTGCCAGCAGCTTGACCGGGACAGCGAACACTGAAGCTTTCTTT. This translates into CASSLTGTANTEAFF.

V and J are TRBV5-1 and TRBJ2-2; D ambiguous. Trimming stripped 3 bases from V and 1 base from J, with 4 bases between. From germline, CDR1 is SGHRS and CDR2 YFSETQ. CDR3 length: 13 amino acids. This CDR3 is CASSSGNTGELFF. The CDR3, as DNA: TGCGCCAGCAGCTCGGGGAACACCGGGGAGCTGTTTTTT. Full variable domain (rest looked up from reference TRBV5-1 and TRBJ2-2): KAGVTQTPRYLIKTRGQQVTLSCSPISGHRSVSWYQQTPGQGLQFLFEYFSETQRNKGNFPGRFSGRQFSNSRSEMNVSTLELGDSALYLCASSSGNTGELFFGEGSRLTVL.

The chain joins TRBV5-6 to TRBJ1-5; no reliable D call. The CDR3 runs 14 residues. Per the germline V gene, CDR1 is SGHDT and CDR2 is YYEEEE. The V gene lost 0 bases and the J gene lost 3 bases, with 7 bases spanning the gap. CDR3 in amino acids: CASSLEQFNQPQHF. CDR3 sequence (DNA): TGTGCCAGCAGCTTGGAACAGTTCAATCAGCCCCAGCATTTT.

The chain combines TRBV9 with TRBJ2-5, with 7 positions matching TRBD1. The last part of the DNA fits TRBJ2-7 better; the J call may be wrong. The CDR3 sequence is 14 residues long. Looked up from germline, CDR1 is SGDLS and CDR2 is YYNGEE. The DNA of the CDR3 is TGTGCCAGCAGCGTAGGGGACAGAAACTACGAGCAGTACTTC. Amino acid sequence: CASSVGDRNYEQYF.

This clone turned up a few times. The genes are TRBV6-5 and TRBJ1-2; D is ambiguous. The V gene lost 4 bases and the J gene lost 12 bases, with 18 bases spanning the gap. This CDR3 has 13 residues. Per germline, CDR1 MNHEY and CDR2 SVGAGI. CDR3 nucleotide sequence: TGTGCCAGCAGTTTAAGCCTGATTGGTGGTAACACCTTC. Translated: CASSLSLIGGNTF.

The chain joins TRBV28 to TRBJ1-1; D ambiguous. Trimming left V 8 bases short and J 1 base short, with 11 bases between. CDR1 and CDR2 from the germline V gene are MDHEN and SYDVKM. The length of the CDR3 is 13 residues. The CDR3: CASVPPKNTEAFF. Here the CDR3 DNA reads TGTGCCAGCGTCCCCCCCAAGAACACTGAAGCTTTCTTT.